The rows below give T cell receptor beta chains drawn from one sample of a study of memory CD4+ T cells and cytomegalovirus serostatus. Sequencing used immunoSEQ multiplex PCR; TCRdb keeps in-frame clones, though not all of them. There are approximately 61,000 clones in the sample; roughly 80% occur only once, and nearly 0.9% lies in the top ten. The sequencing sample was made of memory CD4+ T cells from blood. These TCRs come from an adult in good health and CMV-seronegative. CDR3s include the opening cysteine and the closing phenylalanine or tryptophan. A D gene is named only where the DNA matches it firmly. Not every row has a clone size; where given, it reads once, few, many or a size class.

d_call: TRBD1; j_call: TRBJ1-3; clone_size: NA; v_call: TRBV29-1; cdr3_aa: CSVAVGRGSGNTIYF; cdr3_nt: TGCAGCGTTGCGGTCGGCAGGGGGTCTGGAAACACCATATATTTT
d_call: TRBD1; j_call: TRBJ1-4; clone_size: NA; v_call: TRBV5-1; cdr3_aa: CASSLMTGTNEKLFF; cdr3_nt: TGCGCCAGCAGCTTAATGACAGGGACTAATGAAAAACTGTTTTTT
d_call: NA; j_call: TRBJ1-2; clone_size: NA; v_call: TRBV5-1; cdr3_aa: CASSLEPEAMVYGYTF; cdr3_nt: TGCGCCAGCAGCTTGGAGCCAGAAGCGATGGTCTATGGCTACACCTTC
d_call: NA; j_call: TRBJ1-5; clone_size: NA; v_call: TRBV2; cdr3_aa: CASSATSNQPQHF; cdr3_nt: TGTGCCAGCAGTGCCACGAGCAATCAGCCCCAGCATTTT
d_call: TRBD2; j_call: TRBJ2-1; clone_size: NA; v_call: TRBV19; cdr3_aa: CASSIRTSGGAAYNEQFF; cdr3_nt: TGTGCCAGTAGTATCCGGACTAGCGGGGGGGCTGCGTACAATGAGCAGTTCTTC
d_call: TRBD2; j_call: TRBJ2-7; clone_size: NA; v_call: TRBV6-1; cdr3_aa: CASSELAGGPYEQYF; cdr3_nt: TGTGCCAGCAGTGAACTAGCGGGAGGGCCCTACGAGCAGTACTTC
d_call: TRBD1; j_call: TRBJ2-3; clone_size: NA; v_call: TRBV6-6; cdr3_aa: CASSLGQGTDTQYF; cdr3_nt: TGTGCCAGCAGTTTGGGACAGGGAACAGATACGCAGTATTTT
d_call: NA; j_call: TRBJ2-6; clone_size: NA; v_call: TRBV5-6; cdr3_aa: CASRSGPRSGANVLTF; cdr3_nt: TGTGCCAGCAGATCAGGACCGCGGTCTGGGGCCAACGTCCTGACTTTC
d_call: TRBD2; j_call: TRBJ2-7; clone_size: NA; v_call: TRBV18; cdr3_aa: CASSPARLGGEQYF; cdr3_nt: TGTGCCAGCTCACCGGCCCGGCTGGGGGGGGAGCAGTACTTC
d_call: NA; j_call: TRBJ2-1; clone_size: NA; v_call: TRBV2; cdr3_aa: CASSEPGTGNEQFF; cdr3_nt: TGTGCCAGCAGTGAACCCGGGACGGGCAATGAGCAGTTCTTC
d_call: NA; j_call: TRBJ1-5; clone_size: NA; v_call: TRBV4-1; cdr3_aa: CASSQDFWGVQPQHF; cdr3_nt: TGCGCCAGCAGCCAAGATTTTTGGGGGGTCCAGCCCCAGCATTTT
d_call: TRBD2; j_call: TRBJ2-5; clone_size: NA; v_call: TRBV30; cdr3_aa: CAWSAILGTSVRETQYF; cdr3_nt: TGTGCCTGGAGTGCTATCCTAGGGACTAGCGTTAGAGAGACCCAGTACTTC
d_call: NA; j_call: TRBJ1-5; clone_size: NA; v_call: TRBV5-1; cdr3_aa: CASSETGYSNQPQHF; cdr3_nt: TGCGCCAGCAGCGAAACAGGGTATAGCAATCAGCCCCAGCATTTT
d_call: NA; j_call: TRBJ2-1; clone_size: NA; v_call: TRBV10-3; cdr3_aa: CAISRGSSYNEQFF; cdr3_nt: TGTGCCATCAGCAGGGGTAGCTCCTACAATGAGCAGTTCTTC
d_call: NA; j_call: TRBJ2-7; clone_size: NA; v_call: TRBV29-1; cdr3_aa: CSVRGRLIDEQYF; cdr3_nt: TGCAGCGTCCGGGGTCGGCTGATCGACGAGCAGTACTTC
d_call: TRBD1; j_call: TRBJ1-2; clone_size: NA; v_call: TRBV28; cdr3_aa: CASSPRQGYGYTF; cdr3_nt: TGTGCCAGCAGTCCCCGACAGGGGTATGGCTACACCTTC
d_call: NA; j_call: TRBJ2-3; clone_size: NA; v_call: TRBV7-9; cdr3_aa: CASRETAHDTQYF; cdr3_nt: TGTGCCAGCCGGGAGACTGCACATGATACGCAGTATTTT
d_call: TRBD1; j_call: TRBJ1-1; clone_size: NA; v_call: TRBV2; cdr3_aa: CASPTGEGQAMNTEAFF; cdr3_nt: TGTGCCAGCCCCACGGGTGAGGGACAGGCGATGAACACTGAAGCTTTCTTT
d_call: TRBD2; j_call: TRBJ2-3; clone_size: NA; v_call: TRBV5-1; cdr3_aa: CASSPRGGGPTDTQYF; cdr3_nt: TGCGCCAGCAGCCCCCGCGGCGGGGGGCCCACAGATACGCAGTATTTT
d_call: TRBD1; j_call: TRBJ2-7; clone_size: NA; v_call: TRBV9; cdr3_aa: CASSAERQGPYEQYF; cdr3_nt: TGTGCCAGCAGCGCAGAGAGACAGGGACCCTACGAGCAGTACTTC
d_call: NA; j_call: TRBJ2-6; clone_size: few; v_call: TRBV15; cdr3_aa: CATSREGAGANVLTF; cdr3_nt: TGTGCCACCAGCAGAGAGGGGGCTGGGGCCAACGTCCTGACTTTC
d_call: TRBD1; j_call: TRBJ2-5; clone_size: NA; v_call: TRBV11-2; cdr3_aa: CASSRGQLKETQYF; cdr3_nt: TGTGCCAGCAGCCGGGGACAGCTCAAAGAGACCCAGTACTTC
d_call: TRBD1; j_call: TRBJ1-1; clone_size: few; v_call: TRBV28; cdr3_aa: CASSLPDRLNTEAFF; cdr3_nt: TGTGCCAGCAGTTTACCGGACAGGTTGAACACTGAAGCTTTCTTT
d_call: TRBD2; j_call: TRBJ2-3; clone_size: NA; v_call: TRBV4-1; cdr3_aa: CASSPRGLAGASTDTQYF; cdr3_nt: TGCGCCAGCAGCCCACGAGGACTAGCGGGGGCCAGCACAGATACGCAGTATTTT
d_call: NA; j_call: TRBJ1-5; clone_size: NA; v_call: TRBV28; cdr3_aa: CASRSDRWPDQPQHF; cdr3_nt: TGTGCCAGCAGATCCGACAGGTGGCCCGATCAGCCCCAGCATTTT
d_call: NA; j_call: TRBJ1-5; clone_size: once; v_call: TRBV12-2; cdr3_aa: CASRLGDVNQPQHF; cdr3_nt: TGTGCAAGTCGCCTAGGGGATGTCAATCAGCCCCAGCATTTT
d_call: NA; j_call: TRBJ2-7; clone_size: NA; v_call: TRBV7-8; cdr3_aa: CASSSEGKSSYEQYF; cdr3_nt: TGTGCCAGCAGCTCCGAGGGGAAAAGCTCCTACGAGCAGTACTTC
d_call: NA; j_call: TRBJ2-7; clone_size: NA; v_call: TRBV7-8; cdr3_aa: CASSRSTGLGGEQYF; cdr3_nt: TGTGCCAGCAGCCGATCAACAGGGTTAGGGGGCGAGCAGTACTTC
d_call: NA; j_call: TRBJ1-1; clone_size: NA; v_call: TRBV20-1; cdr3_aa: CSGPVHTEAFF; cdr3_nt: TGCAGTGGCCCCGTCCACACTGAAGCTTTCTTT
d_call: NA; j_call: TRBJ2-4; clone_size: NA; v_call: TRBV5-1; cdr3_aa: CASSLGGPLAKNIQYF; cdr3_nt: TGCGCCAGCAGCTTGGGGGGGCCACTAGCCAAAAACATTCAGTACTTC
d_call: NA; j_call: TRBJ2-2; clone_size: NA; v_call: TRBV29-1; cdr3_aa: CSVEGVNTGELFF; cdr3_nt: TGCAGCGTTGAAGGCGTTAACACCGGGGAGCTGTTTTTT
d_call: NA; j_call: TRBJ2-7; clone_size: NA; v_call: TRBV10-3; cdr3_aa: CAISERPRGGLTYEQYF; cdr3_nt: TGTGCCATCAGTGAGCGCCCCAGAGGGGGGCTCACCTACGAGCAGTACTTC
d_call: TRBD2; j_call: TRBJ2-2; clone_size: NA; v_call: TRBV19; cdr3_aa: CASSFMGRGPTGELFF; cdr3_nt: TGTGCCAGTAGTTTTATGGGGAGGGGACCCACCGGGGAGCTGTTTTTT
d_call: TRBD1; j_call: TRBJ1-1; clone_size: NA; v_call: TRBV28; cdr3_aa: CASTRGGQGSTEAFF; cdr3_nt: TGTGCCAGCACCCGAGGTGGACAGGGGAGTACTGAAGCTTTCTTT
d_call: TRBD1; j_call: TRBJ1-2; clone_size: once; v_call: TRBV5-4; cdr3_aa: CASSTDRVGNTF; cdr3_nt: TGTGCCAGCAGCACTGACAGGGTGGGGAACACCTTC
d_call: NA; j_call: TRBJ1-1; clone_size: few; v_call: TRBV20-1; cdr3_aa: CSAVSDTEAFF; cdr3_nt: TGCAGTGCTGTGTCAGACACTGAAGCTTTCTTT
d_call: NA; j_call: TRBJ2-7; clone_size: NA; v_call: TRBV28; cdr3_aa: CASSSGGSRIEQYF; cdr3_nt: TGTGCCAGCTCCTCTGGCGGGTCGAGGATCGAGCAGTACTTC
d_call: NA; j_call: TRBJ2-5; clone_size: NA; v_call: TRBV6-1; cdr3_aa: CASSERGRGETQYF; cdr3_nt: TGTGCCAGCAGTGAGCGGGGGCGGGGGGAGACCCAGTACTTC
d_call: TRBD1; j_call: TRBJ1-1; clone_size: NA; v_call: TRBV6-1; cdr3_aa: CASRTLQGTTEAFF; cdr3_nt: TGTGCCAGCAGGACCTTACAGGGGACCACTGAAGCTTTCTTT
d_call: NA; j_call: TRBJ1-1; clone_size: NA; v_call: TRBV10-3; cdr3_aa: CAIKGDSGETEAFF; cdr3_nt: TGTGCCATCAAGGGAGATTCGGGAGAAACTGAAGCTTTCTTT
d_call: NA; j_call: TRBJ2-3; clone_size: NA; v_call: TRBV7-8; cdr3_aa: CASRRRGQVDTQYF; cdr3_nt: TGTGCCAGCAGACGCCGGGGGCAGGTAGATACGCAGTATTTT
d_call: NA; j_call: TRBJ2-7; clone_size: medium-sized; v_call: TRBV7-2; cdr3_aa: CASSLRTGVTYEQYF; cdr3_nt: TGTGCCAGCAGCTTACGGACGGGGGTGACCTACGAGCAGTACTTC
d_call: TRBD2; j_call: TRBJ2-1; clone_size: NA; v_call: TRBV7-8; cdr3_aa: CASSLSGASGSRNEQFF; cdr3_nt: TGTGCCAGCAGCTTATCAGGGGCTAGCGGGAGCCGGAATGAGCAGTTCTTC